The clone carrying this TCR beta chain was picked up a small number of times. What it recognizes is unknown. The TCR beta cDNA libraries contained unique molecular identifiers. Using its own MiXCR run on the PCR reads, TCRdb lists one record per CDR3 protein. The repertoire holds roughly 800,000 distinct CDR3 sequences, with approximately 50% as singletons. The data were taken from a study of post-analysis software for immune sequencing data. Study outcomes and limitations: Those with multiple sclerosis, the patient group, showed significantly lower normalized Chao1 diversity than controls. Batch-matched samples strongly co-clustered by F measure. A few TRBV segments occurring more often in patients than controls included TRBV5-6, TRBV5-1 and TRBV20-1.

The CDR3 is 13 amino acids. Trimming left V 3 bases short and J 10 bases short, with 13 bases between. The source of this sequence is a girl between 5 and 17 years old with multiple sclerosis. The V call is TRBV12-3 or TRBV12-4, the J call TRBJ2-1, with unresolved D. Source material: blood. This chain's CDR3 is CASSFRRQWEQFF. Written as DNA, the CDR3 is TGTGCCAGCAGTTTCAGACGACAATGGGAGCAGTTCTTC.